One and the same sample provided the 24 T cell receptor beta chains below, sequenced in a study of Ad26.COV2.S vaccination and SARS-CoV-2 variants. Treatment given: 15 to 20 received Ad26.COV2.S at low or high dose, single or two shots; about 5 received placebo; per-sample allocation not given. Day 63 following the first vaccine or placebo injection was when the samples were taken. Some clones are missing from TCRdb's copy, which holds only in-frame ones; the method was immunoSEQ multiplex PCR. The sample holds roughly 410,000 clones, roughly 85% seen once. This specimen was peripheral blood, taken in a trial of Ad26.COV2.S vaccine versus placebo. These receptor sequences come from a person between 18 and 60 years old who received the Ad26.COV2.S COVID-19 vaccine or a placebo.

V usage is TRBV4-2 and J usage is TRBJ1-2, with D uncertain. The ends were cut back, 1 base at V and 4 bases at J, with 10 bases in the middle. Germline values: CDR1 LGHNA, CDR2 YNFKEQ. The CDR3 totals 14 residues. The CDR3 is CASSQVTGIYGYTF. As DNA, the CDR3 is TGTGCCAGCAGCCAAGTGACTGGGATCTATGGCTACACCTTC.

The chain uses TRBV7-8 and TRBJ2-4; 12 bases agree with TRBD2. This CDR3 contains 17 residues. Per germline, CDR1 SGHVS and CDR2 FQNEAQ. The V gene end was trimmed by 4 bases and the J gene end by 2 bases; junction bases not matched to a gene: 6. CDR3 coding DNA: TGTGCCAGCAGCTCGGCCCTAGCGGGGGGGCCCAAAAACATTCAGTACTTC. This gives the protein CASSSALAGGPKNIQYF. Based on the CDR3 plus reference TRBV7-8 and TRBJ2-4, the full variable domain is GAGVSQSPRYKVAKRGQDVALRCDPISGHVSLFWYQQALGQGPEFLTYFQNEAQLDKSGLPSDRFFAERPEGSVSTLKIQRTQQEDSAVYLCASSSALAGGPKNIQYFGAGTRLSVL.

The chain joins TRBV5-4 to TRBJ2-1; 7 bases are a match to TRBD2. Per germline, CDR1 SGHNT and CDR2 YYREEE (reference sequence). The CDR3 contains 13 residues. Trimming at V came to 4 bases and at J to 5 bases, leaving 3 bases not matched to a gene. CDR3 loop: CASSPGGDNEQFF. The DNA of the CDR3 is TGTGCCAGCAGCCCTGGGGGGGACAATGAGCAGTTCTTC.

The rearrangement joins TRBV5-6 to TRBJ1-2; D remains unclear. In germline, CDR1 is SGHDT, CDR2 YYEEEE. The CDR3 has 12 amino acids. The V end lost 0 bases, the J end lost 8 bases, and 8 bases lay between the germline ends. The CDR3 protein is CASSLAARGYTF. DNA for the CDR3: TGTGCCAGCAGCTTGGCCGCGAGGGGCTACACCTTC. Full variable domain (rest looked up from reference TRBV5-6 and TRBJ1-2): DAGVTQSPTHLIKTRGQQVTLRCSPKSGHDTVSWYQQALGQGPQFIFQYYEEEERQRGNFPDRFSGHQFPNYSSELNVNALLLGDSALYLCASSLAARGYTFGSGTRLTVV.

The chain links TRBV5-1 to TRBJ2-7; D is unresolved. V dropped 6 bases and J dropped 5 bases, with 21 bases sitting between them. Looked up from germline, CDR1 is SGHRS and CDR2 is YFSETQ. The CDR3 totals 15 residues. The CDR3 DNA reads TGCGCCAGCACCCAAGCTATACCTGAAACTGACGAGCAGTACTTC. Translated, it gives CASTQAIPETDEQYF.

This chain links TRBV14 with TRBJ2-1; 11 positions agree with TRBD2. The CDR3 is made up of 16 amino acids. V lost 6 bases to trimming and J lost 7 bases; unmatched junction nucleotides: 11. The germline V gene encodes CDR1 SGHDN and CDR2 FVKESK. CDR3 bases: TGTGCCAGCAGACAATCAATAGCGGGAGGGGGAAATGAGCAGTTCTTC. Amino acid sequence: CASRQSIAGGGNEQFF.

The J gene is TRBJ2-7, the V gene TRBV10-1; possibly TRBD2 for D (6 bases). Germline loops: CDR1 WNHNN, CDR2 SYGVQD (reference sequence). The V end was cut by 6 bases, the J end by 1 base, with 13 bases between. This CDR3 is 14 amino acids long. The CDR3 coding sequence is TGCGCCAGCAGCCGGGACGGAGGGTCCTACGAGCAGTACTTC. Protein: CASSRDGGSYEQYF.

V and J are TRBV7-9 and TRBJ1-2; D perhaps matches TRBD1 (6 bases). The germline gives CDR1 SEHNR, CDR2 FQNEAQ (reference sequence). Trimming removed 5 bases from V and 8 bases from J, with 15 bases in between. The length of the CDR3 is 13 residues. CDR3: CASSISTGSGYTF. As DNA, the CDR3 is TGTGCCAGCAGCATTAGCACAGGGAGCGGCTACACCTTC.

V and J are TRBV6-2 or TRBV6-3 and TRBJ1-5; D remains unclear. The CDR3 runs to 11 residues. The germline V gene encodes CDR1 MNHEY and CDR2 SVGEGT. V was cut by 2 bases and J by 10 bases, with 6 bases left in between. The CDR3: CASSYGYPQHF. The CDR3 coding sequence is TGTGCCAGCAGTTACGGATATCCCCAGCATTTT.

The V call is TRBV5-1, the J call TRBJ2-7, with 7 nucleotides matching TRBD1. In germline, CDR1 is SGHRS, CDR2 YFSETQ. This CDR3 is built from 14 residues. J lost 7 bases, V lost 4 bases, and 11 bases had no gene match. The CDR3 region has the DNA TGCGCCAGCAGCACCGACAGGGTCGTGGGGGAGCAGTACTTC. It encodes CASSTDRVVGEQYF.

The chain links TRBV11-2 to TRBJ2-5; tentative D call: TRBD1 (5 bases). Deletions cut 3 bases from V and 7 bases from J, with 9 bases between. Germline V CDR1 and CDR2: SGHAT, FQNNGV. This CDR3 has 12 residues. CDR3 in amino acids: CASSLDKGTQYF. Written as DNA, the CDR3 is TGTGCCAGCAGCTTGGACAAGGGGACCCAGTACTTC. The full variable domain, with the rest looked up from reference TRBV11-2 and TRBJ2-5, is EAGVAQSPRYKIIEKRQSVAFWCNPISGHATLYWYQQILGQGPKLLIQFQNNGVVDDSQLPKDRFSAERLKGVDSTLKIQPAKLEDSAVYLCASSLDKGTQYFGPGTRLLVL.

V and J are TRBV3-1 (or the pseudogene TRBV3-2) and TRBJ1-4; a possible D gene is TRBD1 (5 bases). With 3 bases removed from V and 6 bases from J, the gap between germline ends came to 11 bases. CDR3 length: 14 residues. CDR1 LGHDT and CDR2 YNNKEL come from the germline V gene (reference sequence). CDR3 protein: CASSQRGIDEKLFF. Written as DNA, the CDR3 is TGTGCCAGCAGCCAGCGGGGGATAGATGAAAAACTGTTTTTT.

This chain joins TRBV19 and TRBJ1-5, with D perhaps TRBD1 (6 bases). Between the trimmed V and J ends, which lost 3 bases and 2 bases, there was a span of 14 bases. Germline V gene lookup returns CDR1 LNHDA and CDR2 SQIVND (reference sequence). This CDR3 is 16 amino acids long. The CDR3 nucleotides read TGTGCCAGTAGTATGGATAGGGGGATAGGCAATCAGCCCCAGCATTTT. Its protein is CASSMDRGIGNQPQHF.

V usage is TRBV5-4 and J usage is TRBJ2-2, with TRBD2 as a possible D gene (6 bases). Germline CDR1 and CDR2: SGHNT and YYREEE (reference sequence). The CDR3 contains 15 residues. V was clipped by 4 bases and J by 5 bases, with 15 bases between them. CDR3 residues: CASSPEAGRTGELFF. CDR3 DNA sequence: TGTGCCAGCAGCCCTGAAGCGGGTCGAACCGGGGAGCTGTTTTTT.

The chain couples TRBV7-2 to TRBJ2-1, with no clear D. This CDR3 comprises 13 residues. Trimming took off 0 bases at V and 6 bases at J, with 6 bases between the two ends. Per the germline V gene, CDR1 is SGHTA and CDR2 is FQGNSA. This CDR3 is CASSLAYGNEQFF. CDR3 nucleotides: TGTGCCAGCAGCTTAGCGTACGGCAATGAGCAGTTCTTC.

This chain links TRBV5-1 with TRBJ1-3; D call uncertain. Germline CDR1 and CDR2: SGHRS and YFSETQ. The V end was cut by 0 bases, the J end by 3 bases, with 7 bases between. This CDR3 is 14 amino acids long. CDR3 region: CASSLAGYGNTIYF. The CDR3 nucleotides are TGCGCCAGCAGCTTGGCCGGCTATGGAAACACCATATATTTT.

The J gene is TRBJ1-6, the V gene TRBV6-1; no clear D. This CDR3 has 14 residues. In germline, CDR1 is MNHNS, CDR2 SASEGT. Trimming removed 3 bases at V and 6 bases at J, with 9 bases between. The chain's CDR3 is CASSDPHLNSPLHF. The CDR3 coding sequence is TGTGCCAGCAGTGACCCACACCTTAATTCACCCCTCCACTTT.

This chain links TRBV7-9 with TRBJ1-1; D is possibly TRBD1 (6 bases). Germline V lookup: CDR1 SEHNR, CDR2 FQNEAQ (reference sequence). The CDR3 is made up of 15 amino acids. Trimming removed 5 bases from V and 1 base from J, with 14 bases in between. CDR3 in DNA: TGTGCCAGCAGCCCCCAGGGACACACGAACACTGAAGCTTTCTTT. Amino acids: CASSPQGHTNTEAFF.

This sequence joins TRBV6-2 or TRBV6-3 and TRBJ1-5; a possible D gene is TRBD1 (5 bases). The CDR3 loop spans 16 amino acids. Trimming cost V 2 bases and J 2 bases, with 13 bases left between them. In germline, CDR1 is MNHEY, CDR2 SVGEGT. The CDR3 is CASSYGRGGGNQPQHF. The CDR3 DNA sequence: TGTGCCAGCAGTTACGGCCGTGGAGGGGGCAATCAGCCCCAGCATTTT.

For the CDR3, the DNA is TGTGCCAGCAGCCTCCCCCACCCTGGGTCGCCTGAAGCTTTCTTT. Amino acid sequence: CASSLPHPGSPEAFF. The chain is built from TRBV11-2 and TRBJ1-1; unclear D gene. Germline lookup yields CDR1 SGHAT and CDR2 FQNNGV. The CDR3 extends over 15 amino acids. The V end was cut by 5 bases, the J end by 6 bases, with 19 bases between.

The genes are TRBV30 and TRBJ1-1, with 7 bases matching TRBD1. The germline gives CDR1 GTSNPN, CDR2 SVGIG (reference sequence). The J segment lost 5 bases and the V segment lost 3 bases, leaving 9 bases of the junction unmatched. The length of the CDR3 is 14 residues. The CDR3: CAWRYGAGGTEAFF. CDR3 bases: TGTGCCTGGAGATACGGGGCAGGGGGTACTGAAGCTTTCTTT.

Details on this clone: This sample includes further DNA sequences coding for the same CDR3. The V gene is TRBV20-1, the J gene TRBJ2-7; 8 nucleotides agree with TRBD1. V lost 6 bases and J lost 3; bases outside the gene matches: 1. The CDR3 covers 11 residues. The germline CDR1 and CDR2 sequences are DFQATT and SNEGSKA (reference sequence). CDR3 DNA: TGCAGTGCCGGACAGGGCTACGAGCAGTACTTC. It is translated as CSAGQGYEQYF.

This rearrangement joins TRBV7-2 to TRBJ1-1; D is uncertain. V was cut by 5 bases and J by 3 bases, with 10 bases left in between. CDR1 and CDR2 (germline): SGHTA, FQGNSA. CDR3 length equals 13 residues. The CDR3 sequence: CASSLERDTEAFF. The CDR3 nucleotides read TGTGCCAGCAGCCTAGAGCGGGACACTGAAGCTTTCTTT.

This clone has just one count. The CDR3 DNA follows: TGTGCCAGCAGCCCAGGGACAGCACGAGACTATGGCTACACCTTC. Protein sequence: CASSPGTARDYGYTF. The chain is built from TRBV5-5 and TRBJ1-2, with 7 bases lining up with TRBD1. Germline V gives CDR1 SGHKS, CDR2 YYEKEE (reference sequence). The CDR3 runs to 15 residues. Trimming took 4 bases from V and 3 from J; bases not matched to a gene: 9.